The 9 T cell receptor beta chains listed next were all sequenced from one sample in a study of OX40 agonist ivuxolimab in advanced cancers. Receptor amplification or capture employed the immunoSEQ multiplex PCR assay. TCRdb stores this immuneACCESS table with in-frame sequences only. Part of the clones is absent; in the studies checked, under half of the shortfall reflects unresolved V genes, and no reason is known for the rest. The sample table holds about 14,000 clones, of which 77% were seen once. The ten largest clones take up less than 40% of the sample. The sequences come from CD4+ or CD8+ T cells sorted from blood, collected in a trial of the OX40 agonist ivuxolimab. The receptors here all came from an adult with an advanced solid tumor such as melanoma, head and neck, liver or kidney cancer.

On this clone: With a much larger clone just one base away, this may be a read error. The same CDR3 is also encoded by other DNA sequences in this sample. The J gene is TRBJ2-2, the V gene TRBV5-1, with TRBD2 matching over 9 bases. The CDR3 loop spans 15 amino acids. Germline values: CDR1 SGHRS, CDR2 YFSETQ. Trimming at V came to 0 bases and at J to 10 bases, leaving 7 bases not matched to a gene. CDR3 coding DNA: TGCGCCAGCAGCTTGGCGCGGGGGGGAATTTTGGAGCTGTTTTTT. Translating gives CASSLARGGILELFF. The full variable domain, its missing parts supplied by reference TRBV5-1 and TRBJ2-2, is KAGVTQTPRYLIKTRGQQVTLSCSPISGHRSVSWYQQTPGQGLQFLFEYFSETQRNKGNFPGRFSGRQFSNSRSEMNVSTLELGDSALYLCASSLARGGILELFFGEGSRLTVL.

The chain is built from TRBV6-1 and TRBJ2-1; 8 nucleotides align to TRBD1. V dropped 2 bases and J dropped 8; count of bases not matched to a gene: 8. In germline, CDR1 is MNHNS, CDR2 SASEGT. The CDR3 has 15 amino acids. In nucleotides, the CDR3 is TGTGCCAGCAGTGAAAGTGACAGGGGATTTGATGAGCAGTTCTTC. Translating it yields CASSESDRGFDEQFF.

This clone was detected a few times. The CDR3 reads CASSVELDGELFF. The CDR3 nucleotides read TGTGCCAGCAGCGTGGAACTAGACGGGGAGCTGTTTTTT. The chain employs TRBV9 and TRBJ2-2, with D tentatively TRBD2 (5 bases). V lost 2 bases, J lost 7 bases, and 9 bases lay in between. CDR1 is SGDLS and CDR2 is YYNGEE in the germline V gene. The CDR3 length is 13 residues.

The chain carries TRBV7-9 and TRBJ2-7; 12 nucleotides match TRBD1. CDR1 and CDR2 (germline): SEHNR, FQNEAQ (reference sequence). With 5 bases clipped from V and 5 bases from J, the junction kept 10 bases outside the gene matches. The CDR3 extends over 16 amino acids. The CDR3 coding sequence is TGTGCCAGCAGCCCCGAATTGGGACAGGGGGCCCACGAGCAGTACTTC. It translates to CASSPELGQGAHEQYF.

This rearrangement joins TRBV27 to TRBJ1-5; possibly TRBD1 for D (6 bases). V lost 6 bases to trimming and J lost 2 bases, with 11 bases between them. CDR1 is MNHEY, CDR2 SMNVEV, per germline (reference sequence). The CDR3 spans 14 residues. The CDR3 nucleotides read TGTGCCAGCAGCATCTCAGGGGGCAATCAGCCCCAGCATTTT. It codes for CASSISGGNQPQHF.

This clone was seen just once. The rearrangement joins TRBV4-1 to TRBJ2-5; D perhaps matches TRBD1 (7 bases). V gave up 6 bases and J gave up 4 bases, with 21 bases separating them. CDR1 MGHRA and CDR2 YSYEKL come from the germline V gene. The CDR3 extends over 16 amino acids. The CDR3 DNA reads as TGCGCCAGCAGTGGCGGGAACAGGGGAGACCGAGAGACCCAGTACTTC. It specifies CASSGGNRGDRETQYF.

The CDR3 DNA follows: TGTGCCAGCAGCTTCGAGGGTGGTAATCAGCCCCAGCATTTT. It is translated as CASSFEGGNQPQHF. The gene calls are TRBV5-5 and TRBJ1-5, with D unclear. The CDR3 is made up of 14 amino acids. The V and J ends lost 2 bases and 4 bases respectively, with 10 bases between them. Germline assignment: CDR1 SGHKS and CDR2 YYEKEE (reference sequence). Full variable domain (rest looked up from reference TRBV5-5 and TRBJ1-5): DAGVTQSPTHLIKTRGQQVTLRCSPISGHKSVSWYQQVLGQGPQFIFQYYEKEERGRGNFPDRFSARQFPNYSSELNVNALLLGDSALYLCASSFEGGNQPQHFGDGTRLSIL.

The gene calls are TRBV28 and TRBJ2-7, with 13 bases lining up with TRBD2. Trimming cost V 6 bases and J 4 bases; bases outside gene matches: 6. The CDR3 length is 15 residues. Germline V gene lookup returns CDR1 MDHEN and CDR2 SYDVKM. The CDR3 nucleotides are TGTGCCAGCAGGTACACTAGCGGGGGGGTATACGAGCAGTACTTC. Residues: CASRYTSGGVYEQYF.

This clone was seen more than once but under ten times. V is TRBV27 and J is TRBJ2-7, with 8 bases that match TRBD2. Trimming took 2 bases from V and 2 from J; bases not matched to a gene: 5. From germline, CDR1 is MNHEY and CDR2 SMNVEV (reference sequence). The CDR3 extends over 15 amino acids. CDR3 nucleotides: TGTGCCAGCAGTTTACGCGCGGGAGGAACCTACGAGCAGTACTTC. Its translation: CASSLRAGGTYEQYF.